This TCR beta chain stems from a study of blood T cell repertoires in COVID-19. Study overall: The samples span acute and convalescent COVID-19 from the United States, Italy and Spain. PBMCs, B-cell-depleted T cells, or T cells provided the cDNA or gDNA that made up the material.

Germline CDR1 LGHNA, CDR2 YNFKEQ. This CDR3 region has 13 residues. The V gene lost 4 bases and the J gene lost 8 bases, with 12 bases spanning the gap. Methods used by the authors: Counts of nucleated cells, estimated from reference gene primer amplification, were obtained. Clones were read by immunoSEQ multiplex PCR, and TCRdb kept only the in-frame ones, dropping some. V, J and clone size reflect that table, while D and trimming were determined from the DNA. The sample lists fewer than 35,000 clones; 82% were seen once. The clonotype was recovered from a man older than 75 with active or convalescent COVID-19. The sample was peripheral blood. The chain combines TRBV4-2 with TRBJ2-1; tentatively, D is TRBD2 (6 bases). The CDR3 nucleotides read TGTGCCAGCAGCCCCAGGCCGGGGGATGAGCAGTTCTTC. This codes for CASSPRPGDEQFF.